These 20 T cell receptor beta chains originate from one sample sequenced in a study of shared clonotypes between healthy human individuals (TCRdb year 2020). Libraries were constructed by the immunoSEQ multiplex PCR assay. This immuneACCESS table, as held by TCRdb, lists in-frame sequences with V and J called but not all clones. Of the missing ones, under half trace to an unresolved V gene in checked studies; the others have no known cause. This sample comprises some 500,000 clones, 90% to 97% of them detected only once. The ten largest clones take up about 0.06% of the sample. Sequencing was performed on naive CD4+ T cells sorted from blood. Taken with the paper, the label for cell subset or site translates to: CD45RA+ positively selected. These TCRs come from a woman aged 25 to 39 in good health.

V gene TRBV5-1 combines with J gene TRBJ2-7, with 7 positions matching TRBD1. Germline V gene lookup returns CDR1 SGHRS and CDR2 YFSETQ. J gave up 0 bases and V 7 bases, and 13 bases lay outside the gene matches. There are 16 residues in the CDR3. The CDR3 DNA sequence: TGCGCCAGCCGCGAATCCCCCGGGACAGTCTCCTACGAGCAGTACTTC. Encoded protein: CASRESPGTVSYEQYF.

The gene calls are TRBV5-1 and TRBJ1-1, with D perhaps TRBD1 (6 bases). The germline CDR1 and CDR2 sequences are SGHRS and YFSETQ. V was shortened by 4 bases and J by 1 base, with 17 bases between the two germline ends. The CDR3 is 16 amino acids. The CDR3 DNA reads as TGCGCCAGCAGCACGAGCCCGGGACACCCGAACACTGAAGCTTTCTTT. It specifies CASSTSPGHPNTEAFF.

This chain joins TRBV30 and TRBJ2-2; 13 bases line up with TRBD2. The CDR3 contains 15 residues. Germline CDR1 and CDR2: GTSNPN and SVGIG (reference sequence). Germline trimming cut 3 bases from V and 6 bases from J; bases unmatched to any gene: 4. For the CDR3, the DNA is TGTGCCTGGAGATCAGGACTAGCGGGAGCCGGGGAGCTGTTTTTT. This translates into CAWRSGLAGAGELFF.

CDR3 region: CASSPVNGQPSSEQYF. The CDR3 bases are TGTGCCAGCTCACCGGTTAACGGACAGCCTTCGTCCGAGCAGTACTTC. The genes are TRBV18 and TRBJ2-7; possibly TRBD1 for D (6 bases). Germline V gene sequence: CDR1 KGHSH, CDR2 LQKENI. This CDR3 is 16 amino acids long. Deletions cut 3 bases from V and 6 bases from J, with 21 bases between.

This chain connects TRBV28 to TRBJ2-1; D is ambiguous. The CDR3 is 14 amino acids. The V and J ends lost 3 bases and 7 bases respectively, with 13 bases between them. CDR1 and CDR2 (germline): MDHEN, SYDVKM. CDR3 coding DNA: TGTGCCAGCAGTTTCACTCGAGTACAGAATGAGCAGTTCTTC. Translated, it gives CASSFTRVQNEQFF. The full variable domain, in which reference TRBV28 and TRBJ2-1 provide the parts outside the CDR3, is DVKVTQSSRYLVKRTGEKVFLECVQDMDHENMFWYRQDPGLGLRLIYFSYDVKMKEKGDIPEGYSVSREKKERFSLILESASTNQTSMYLCASSFTRVQNEQFFGPGTRLTVL.

As to this clone: Other DNA sequences in the same sample also yield this CDR3. This chain uses TRBV6-1 with TRBJ1-5, with TRBD1 as a possible D gene (5 bases). The CDR3 totals 13 residues. CDR1 is MNHNS, CDR2 SASEGT, per germline. V was cut by 2 bases and J by 4 bases, with 6 bases left in between. The CDR3 DNA is TGTGCCAGCAGTGAACGGGGGAATCAGCCCCAGCATTTT. Amino acid sequence: CASSERGNQPQHF.

The CDR3 nucleotides are TGTGCCATCAGTGAGTCGCCCGGACTAGCGGAAAAAGAGCAGTACTTC. This gives the protein CAISESPGLAEKEQYF. The V gene is TRBV10-3, the J gene TRBJ2-7, with 10 bases fitting TRBD2. Germline V CDR1 and CDR2: ENHRY, SYGVKD. The junction had 9 bases not matched to a gene; V was cut back by 0 bases and J by 7 bases. CDR3 length: 16 residues.

This chain uses TRBV19 with TRBJ1-2, with D possibly TRBD1 on 6 matching bases. Germline loops: CDR1 LNHDA, CDR2 SQIVND (reference sequence). V was pared by 3 bases and J by 6 bases, with 11 bases between. There are 13 residues in the CDR3. CDR3 in amino acids: CASSMVGAHGYTF. The CDR3 DNA is TGTGCCAGTAGTATGGTGGGGGCGCATGGCTACACCTTC.

The chain uses TRBV18 and TRBJ1-5; D remains ambiguous. Per the germline V gene, CDR1 is KGHSH and CDR2 is LQKENI. This CDR3 has 13 residues. The V end lost 2 bases, the J end lost 6 bases, and 8 bases lay between the germline ends. CDR3 in DNA: TGTGCCAGCTCACCATCTTCGAGTCAGCCCCAGCATTTT. It specifies CASSPSSSQPQHF.

The rearrangement joins TRBV7-6 to TRBJ2-2, with 8 bases aligning to TRBD2. The CDR3 totals 14 residues. The germline gives CDR1 SGHVS, CDR2 FNYEAQ. J was trimmed by 5 bases and V by 5 bases; bases with no gene match: 4. In DNA form, the CDR3 reads TGTGCCAGCAGCAAAGCGGGAGTAACCGGGGAGCTGTTTTTT. Its translation: CASSKAGVTGELFF.

This clone has a single count. V is TRBV2 and J is TRBJ1-2; TRBD1 might be the D (5 bases). V lost 7 bases and J lost 8, with 14 bases in between. In germline, CDR1 is SNHLY, CDR2 FYNNEI. The CDR3 contains 12 residues. Written as DNA, the CDR3 is TGTGCCAGCACCCCAGGGTATCAGGGCTACACCTTC. Translated, it gives CASTPGYQGYTF.

V gene TRBV7-8 combines with J gene TRBJ1-2; D unclear. The length of the CDR3 is 14 residues. V was clipped by 3 bases and J by 7 bases, with 15 bases between them. Germline V CDR1 and CDR2: SGHVS, FQNEAQ. CDR3 nucleotides: TGTGCCAGCAGCTTCAACTGGGAATCCGGTGGCTACACCTTC. It encodes CASSFNWESGGYTF.

The J gene is TRBJ1-1, the V gene TRBV2; 7 positions agree with TRBD1. The CDR3 contains 13 residues. Germline CDR1 reads SNHLY; CDR2 reads FYNNEI. V shed 10 bases, J shed 4 bases, and the junction held 9 bases outside the gene matches. The CDR3 reads CATRQGGGTEAFF. Written as DNA, the CDR3 is TGTGCCACCAGACAGGGTGGGGGCACTGAAGCTTTCTTT.

The V call is TRBV29-1, the J call TRBJ2-7; 13 positions match TRBD2. The junction had 4 bases not matched to a gene; V was cut back by 7 bases and J by 7 bases. CDR1 SQVTM and CDR2 ANQGSEA come from the germline V gene. The CDR3 is 12 residues long. The CDR3: CSAGLAGEEQYF. DNA of the CDR3: TGCAGCGCTGGACTAGCGGGAGAAGAGCAGTACTTC.

The V and J genes are TRBV21-1 and TRBJ2-7; the table's TRBD2 call for D was not verified on the DNA. TRBV21-1 is shown as a pseudogene. The CDR3 is made up of 18 amino acids. The CDR3 DNA reads as TGTGCCAGCAGCACCCGGGCCCTCGCGGGAGCACGGAACTACGAGCAGTACTTC. Protein sequence: CASSTRALAGARNYEQYF.

This clone was observed a handful of times. The junction and the germline gene differ at one end; a read error may be behind it. This rearrangement joins TRBV11-2 to TRBJ2-7; tentative D call: TRBD1 (6 bases). The CDR3 consists of 12 residues. Germline-derived CDR1 and CDR2 are SGHAT and FQNNGV. DNA for the CDR3: TGTGCCAGCAGCTTACTCCTGGCAGGGGCCCTCTTC. It encodes CASSLLLAGALF. Complete variable domain (other parts from reference TRBV11-2 and TRBJ2-7): EAGVAQSPRYKIIEKRQSVAFWCNPISGHATLYWYQQILGQGPKLLIQFQNNGVVDDSQLPKDRFSAERLKGVDSTLKIQPAKLEDSAVYLCASSLLLAGALFGPGTRLTVT.

The rearrangement uses TRBV11-1 and TRBJ2-7; 9 nucleotides match TRBD2. The ends lost 5 bases at V and 2 bases at J; junction bases unmatched: 1. This CDR3 has 13 residues. Germline-derived CDR1 and CDR2 are SGHAT and FQDESV (reference sequence). CDR3 amino acids: CASSPSGTYEQYF. DNA for the CDR3: TGTGCCAGCAGCCCTAGCGGGACCTACGAGCAGTACTTC.

The gene calls are TRBV27 and TRBJ2-1; perhaps TRBD2 as D (5 bases). Germline V gene lookup returns CDR1 MNHEY and CDR2 SMNVEV (reference sequence). V lost 5 bases and J 9 bases, leaving 20 bases between the germline ends. The CDR3 totals 15 residues. The CDR3 DNA reads TGTGCCAGCAGTAGTCTAGCCGGGATAGTGTTTGAGCAGTTCTTC. As protein: CASSSLAGIVFEQFF.

The rearrangement links TRBV9 to TRBJ1-2, with a possible D match to TRBD1 (6 bases). CDR1 SGDLS and CDR2 YYNGEE come from the germline V gene. The CDR3 sequence is 14 residues long. V lost 0 bases to trimming and J lost 4 bases, with 10 bases between them. CDR3 nucleotides: TGTGCCAGCAGCGTAGACAGGGCTATCTATGGCTACACCTTC. This encodes CASSVDRAIYGYTF.

The chain has TRBV7-9 and TRBJ2-1; a possible D gene is TRBD2 (6 bases). The CDR3 is made up of 11 amino acids. Germline V lookup: CDR1 SEHNR, CDR2 FQNEAQ (reference sequence). With 4 bases removed from V and 10 bases from J, the gap between germline ends came to 8 bases. CDR3 residues: CASSSRGEQFF. For the CDR3, the DNA is TGTGCCAGCAGCTCCCGGGGGGAGCAGTTCTTC.